One and the same sample provided the 22 T cell receptor beta chains below, sequenced in a study of T cell responses to AZD1222 COVID-19 vaccine. Using immunoSEQ multiplex PCR, the repertoire was profiled, and TCRdb retains in-frame clones only, with some absent. The sample lists 150,000 or so clones, approximately 90% occurring once. Sequences were derived from peripheral blood, sampled 28 days after the second AZD1222 dose. These receptors were collected from an adult who received the AZD1222 COVID-19 vaccine.

J is TRBJ1-2 and V is TRBV30; no clear D gene. Germline values: CDR1 GTSNPN, CDR2 SVGIG (reference sequence). V was trimmed by 3 bases and J by 2 bases, leaving 10 bases between them. CDR3 length: 13 residues. The CDR3 here is CAWRRGGNYGYTF. DNA of the CDR3: TGTGCCTGGAGACGGGGAGGGAACTATGGCTACACCTTC.

This clone was seen only a few times. V gene TRBV3-1 (or the pseudogene TRBV3-2) combines with J gene TRBJ1-2; D gene ambiguous. The CDR3 has 15 amino acids. V shed 4 bases and J shed 0 bases, with 12 bases lying between them. Germline CDR1 LGHDT, CDR2 YNNKEL (reference sequence). The CDR3, as DNA: TGTGCCAGCAGCCCCACCGGGAGCGCTAACTATGGCTACACCTTC. This codes for CASSPTGSANYGYTF.

This chain uses TRBV5-1 with TRBJ1-6; D remains ambiguous. V lost 2 bases and J 5 bases, leaving 11 bases between the germline ends. CDR3 size: 15 residues. The V gene's germline CDR1 is SGHRS and CDR2 YFSETQ. Here the CDR3 DNA reads TGCGCCAGCAGCTTTTCAACCCTCAATAATTCACCCCTCCACTTT. Translation: CASSFSTLNNSPLHF.

The chain links TRBV2 to TRBJ2-5; D not certain. The CDR3 contains 14 residues. The germline CDR1 and CDR2 sequences are SNHLY and FYNNEI. V shed 11 bases and J shed 5 bases, with 21 bases lying between them. DNA for the CDR3: TGTGCCTCGTTGCGGCCCGACCTGGGGGAGACCCAGTACTTC. This encodes CASLRPDLGETQYF.

This clone was observed once. V usage is TRBV28 and J usage is TRBJ1-2; D not resolved. The CDR3 spans 12 residues. V was clipped by 2 bases and J by 1 base, with 2 bases between them. From germline, CDR1 is MDHEN and CDR2 SYDVKM. CDR3 loop: CASSLRNYGYTF. The CDR3 coding sequence is TGTGCCAGCAGTTTACGTAACTATGGCTACACCTTC.

The chain uses TRBV16 and TRBJ1-3; D call uncertain. Germline CDR1 is KGHSY and CDR2 is FQNENV. This CDR3 spans 14 amino acids. Trimming removed 2 bases at V and 0 bases at J, with 5 bases between. DNA of the CDR3: TGTGCCAGCAGCCAAATCGACTCTGGAAACACCATATATTTT. It encodes CASSQIDSGNTIYF.

The rearrangement links TRBV6-2 or TRBV6-3 to TRBJ2-2; D unresolved. The CDR3 extends over 15 amino acids. Per the germline V gene, CDR1 is MNHEY and CDR2 is SVGEGT. Trimming stripped 0 bases from V and 3 bases from J, with 8 bases between. Here the CDR3 reads CASSYSDSYTGELFF. The CDR3 nucleotides are TGTGCCAGCAGTTACTCAGACTCTTACACCGGGGAGCTGTTTTTT.

The chain combines TRBV2 with TRBJ1-5, with a weak D call TRBD1 (6 bases). This CDR3 comprises 15 residues. From germline, CDR1 is SNHLY and CDR2 FYNNEI. Trimming left V 4 bases short and J 4 bases short, with 14 bases between. CDR3 loop: CASSGFGQSNQPQHF. The CDR3 coding sequence is TGTGCCAGCAGTGGTTTTGGACAGAGTAATCAGCCCCAGCATTTT.

The chain has TRBV2 and TRBJ2-2; D unclear. V gave up 8 bases and J gave up 4 bases, with 8 bases separating them. CDR1 is SNHLY and CDR2 is FYNNEI in the germline V gene. This CDR3 contains 12 residues. Written as DNA, the CDR3 is TGTGCCAGCGGACGAGGCACCGGGGAGCTGTTTTTT. Translating gives CASGRGTGELFF.

This clone occurred a few times. V usage is TRBV15 and J usage is TRBJ2-7; TRBD2 matches at 7 bases. The CDR3 has 14 amino acids. J was trimmed by 0 bases and V by 6 bases; bases with no gene match: 5. Germline CDR1 is LNHNV and CDR2 is YYDKDF (reference sequence). In nucleotides, the CDR3 is TGTGCCACCAGGTTACTAGCGAGCTCCTACGAGCAGTACTTC. Amino acid sequence: CATRLLASSYEQYF.

This rearrangement joins TRBV6-4 to TRBJ2-3, with 10 positions matching TRBD2. After removal of 4 bases from V and 6 bases from J, the junction contained 10 bases not matched to a gene. Germline V lookup: CDR1 MRHNA, CDR2 SNTAGT. CDR3 size: 16 residues. The CDR3 DNA reads as TGTGCCAGCAGTGTCAGCCTAGCGGGAGATCTCGATACGCAGTATTTT. It is translated as CASSVSLAGDLDTQYF.

A single count supports this clone. The chain combines TRBV5-1 with TRBJ2-7; D may be TRBD1 (6 bases). CDR3 length: 15 residues. V was pared by 0 bases and J by 1 base, with 11 bases between. Germline loops: CDR1 SGHRS, CDR2 YFSETQ. The CDR3 DNA is TGCGCCAGCAGCTTGGCCGCAGGGGTATCCTACGAGCAGTACTTC. This codes for CASSLAAGVSYEQYF.

The chain joins TRBV11-1 to TRBJ2-7; D unclear. The ends were cut back, 4 bases at V and 6 bases at J, with 13 bases in the middle. This CDR3 region has 13 residues. Germline CDR1 reads SGHAT; CDR2 reads FQDESV (reference sequence). The CDR3 protein is CASSSSPHREQYF. CDR3 DNA sequence: TGTGCCAGCAGCTCTTCTCCTCACCGCGAGCAGTACTTC. Based on the CDR3 plus reference TRBV11-1 and TRBJ2-7, the full variable domain is EAEVAQSPRYKITEKSQAVAFWCDPISGHATLYWYRQILGQGPELLVQFQDESVVDDSQLPKDRFSAERLKGVDSTLKIQPAELGDSAMYLCASSSSPHREQYFGPGTRLTVT.

The J gene is TRBJ2-7, the V gene TRBV6-5; 9 bases map to TRBD1. CDR3 size: 12 residues. Germline CDR1 and CDR2: MNHEY and SVGAGI. The V segment lost 8 bases and the J segment 3 bases; nucleotides outside the gene matches: 2. For the CDR3, the DNA is TGTGCCAGCCAGGACAGGGGCTACGAGCAGTACTTC. Protein product: CASQDRGYEQYF.

This chain connects TRBV29-1 to TRBJ2-1, with a possible D match to TRBD1 (6 bases). The V gene's germline CDR1 is SQVTM and CDR2 ANQGSEA. The CDR3 runs 14 residues. V lost 0 bases to trimming and J lost 3 bases, with 9 bases between them. The CDR3 DNA is TGCAGCGTTGAAGAGGGGGCGGGCTACAATGAGCAGTTCTTC. This codes for CSVEEGAGYNEQFF.

The chain has TRBV18 and TRBJ1-5; D not resolved. V was clipped by 6 bases and J by 2 bases, with 8 bases between them. Germline CDR1 reads KGHSH; CDR2 reads LQKENI. This CDR3 is built from 13 residues. The DNA of the CDR3 is TGTGCCAGCTCCCAAACGGGCAATCAGCCCCAGCATTTT. It yields the protein CASSQTGNQPQHF.

The DNA of the CDR3 is TGTGCCACCAGCAGAGATATAACAGAGACCCAGTACTTC. This codes for CATSRDITETQYF. This chain links TRBV15 with TRBJ2-5; D unresolved. Germline V gives CDR1 LNHNV, CDR2 YYDKDF (reference sequence). The ends were cut back, 0 bases at V and 4 bases at J, with 6 bases in the middle. The length of the CDR3 is 13 residues. Variable domain in full (rest from reference TRBV15 and TRBJ2-5): DAMVIQNPRYQVTQFGKPVTLSCSQTLNHNVMYWYQQKSSQAPKLLFHYYDKDFNNEADTPDNFQSRRPNTSFCFLDIRSPGLGDTAMYLCATSRDITETQYFGPGTRLLVL.

The chain has TRBV11-3 and TRBJ2-7; D not certain. The CDR3 runs 14 residues. Per the germline V gene, CDR1 is SGHNT and CDR2 is YENEEA. The germline V and J ends were trimmed by 5 bases and 6 bases, with 17 bases remaining between them. The CDR3 region has the DNA TGTGCCAGCAGCCACTCTGAAAGGGCCCTCGAGCAGTACTTC. The encoded protein is CASSHSERALEQYF. The full variable domain, in which reference TRBV11-3 and TRBJ2-7 provide the parts outside the CDR3, is EAGVVQSPRYKIIEKKQPVAFWCNPISGHNTLYWYLQNLGQGPELLIRYENEEAVDDSQLPKDRFSAERLKGVDSTLKIQPAELGDSAVYLCASSHSERALEQYFGPGTRLTVT.

This rearrangement joins TRBV27 to TRBJ1-4; 7 nucleotides line up with TRBD1. CDR3 length equals 15 residues. Germline CDR1 is MNHEY and CDR2 is SMNVEV (reference sequence). V lost 5 bases and J lost 3; bases outside the gene matches: 6. This CDR3 reads CASSSRGLPNEKLFF. For the CDR3, the DNA is TGTGCCAGCAGTAGTAGGGGGCTACCTAATGAAAAACTGTTTTTT.

The V and J genes are TRBV3-1 (or the pseudogene TRBV3-2) and TRBJ1-1; no clear D. Germline V gene data show CDR1 as LGHDT and CDR2 as YNNKEL (reference sequence). The CDR3 loop spans 14 amino acids. Trimming stripped 3 bases from V and 0 bases from J, with 8 bases between. The CDR3 DNA reads as TGTGCCAGCAGCCAGCCAGGAATGAACACTGAAGCTTTCTTT. It specifies CASSQPGMNTEAFF.

The rearrangement joins TRBV30 to TRBJ1-1; TRBD1 is a possible D gene (5 bases). CDR1 is GTSNPN, CDR2 SVGIG, per germline (reference sequence). V was clipped by 5 bases and J by 1 base, with 17 bases between them. This CDR3 is built from 15 residues. The DNA of the CDR3 is TGTGCCTGGTACGACCCCCACAGGAGGAACACTGAAGCTTTCTTT. Amino acid sequence: CAWYDPHRRNTEAFF.

Notes on this clone: Relative to the germline gene, one junction end is altered; a read error may explain this. The chain has TRBV7-9 and TRBJ2-5; tentatively, D is TRBD1 or TRBD2 (6 bases each). The CDR3 sequence is 14 residues long. Germline assignment: CDR1 SEHNR and CDR2 FQNEAQ (reference sequence). The CDR3 loop reads CTSSHTGRWETQYF. The CDR3 DNA reads TGTACCAGCAGCCATACAGGGAGGTGGGAGACCCAGTACTTC. The full variable domain, its missing parts supplied by reference TRBV7-9 and TRBJ2-5, is DTGVSQNPRHKITKRGQNVTFRCDPISEHNRLYWYRQTLGQGPEFLTYFQNEAQLEKSRLLSDRFSAERPKGSFSTLEIQRTEQGDSAMYLCTSSHTGRWETQYFGPGTRLLVL.